Shown below are 30 T cell receptor beta chains from a single sample sequenced in a study of blood T cell repertoires in COVID-19. Using immunoSEQ multiplex PCR, the repertoire was profiled, and TCRdb retains in-frame clones only, with some absent. The sample contains about 300,000 clones, over 70% of which appear only once. What was sequenced was peripheral blood. The origin of the receptors is a woman aged 45-65 years with acute or convalescent COVID-19.

CDR3 sequence: CASSLASSYEQYF. The CDR3 DNA sequence: TGTGCCAGCAGCTTAGCCAGCTCCTACGAGCAGTACTTC. The V gene is TRBV7-2, the J gene TRBJ2-7; no firm D call. The germline V gene has CDR1 SGHTA and CDR2 FQGNSA. V lost 0 bases and J 0 bases, leaving 3 bases between the germline ends. The CDR3 length is 13 residues.

A few counts support this clone. The chain has TRBV12-5 and TRBJ1-1; TRBD1 is a possible D gene (6 bases). The germline V and J ends were trimmed by 5 bases and 2 bases, with 9 bases remaining between them. Germline CDR1 and CDR2: LGHNT and FRNRAP. This CDR3 spans 13 amino acids. The chain's CDR3 is CASGTGFNTEAFF. DNA of the CDR3: TGTGCTAGTGGTACAGGGTTCAACACTGAAGCTTTCTTT.

The chain links TRBV4-1 to TRBJ2-7; 10 bases agree with TRBD1. Germline CDR1 reads MGHRA; CDR2 reads YSYEKL. This CDR3 contains 15 residues. With V trimmed by 4 bases and J by 7 bases, 10 bases remained unmatched. CDR3 region: CASSPGTGDLGEQYF. The CDR3 nucleotides are TGCGCCAGCAGCCCTGGGACAGGGGACCTAGGGGAGCAGTACTTC.

V is TRBV9 and J is TRBJ2-3; 11 positions match TRBD2. V gave up 0 bases and J gave up 3 bases; unmatched junction bases: 3. The CDR3 length is 16 residues. Looked up from germline, CDR1 is SGDLS and CDR2 is YYNGEE. CDR3 residues: CASSVVSGGATDTQYF. The CDR3 DNA reads as TGTGCCAGCAGCGTAGTTAGCGGGGGGGCGACAGATACGCAGTATTTT.

V gene TRBV18 combines with J gene TRBJ2-7; tentative D call: TRBD1 (5 bases). The V end was cut by 6 bases, the J end by 6 bases, with 15 bases between. The germline V gene encodes CDR1 KGHSH and CDR2 LQKENI. The CDR3 is 13 residues long. CDR3 nucleotide sequence: TGTGCCAGCTCGGGGTCGGACACGCGCGAGCAGTACTTC. It translates to CASSGSDTREQYF.

The CDR3 DNA follows: TGTGCCAGTAGTATAATCGGTAGGGGGGGCGGCAATCAGCCCCAGCATTTT. Its protein product is CASSIIGRGGGNQPQHF. V usage is TRBV19 and J usage is TRBJ1-5; a weak D match, TRBD1 (6 bases). This CDR3 is built from 17 residues. V lost 2 bases, J lost 2 bases, and 16 bases lay in between. Germline loops: CDR1 LNHDA, CDR2 SQIVND (reference sequence). Full variable domain (remainder filled in from reference TRBV19 and TRBJ1-5): DGGITQSPKYLFRKEGQNVTLSCEQNLNHDAMYWYRQDPGQGLRLIYYSQIVNDFQKGDIAEGYSVSREKKESFPLTVTSAQKNPTAFYLCASSIIGRGGGNQPQHFGDGTRLSIL.

The chain links TRBV2 to TRBJ1-2, with D possibly being TRBD1 (5 bases). The CDR3 has 12 residues. Germline values: CDR1 SNHLY, CDR2 FYNNEI. CDR3 region: CARGRGVDGYTF. CDR3 in DNA: TGTGCTCGGGGGAGGGGAGTGGATGGCTACACCTTC.

The chain uses TRBV5-1 and TRBJ2-1; TRBD2 matches 7 bases. Germline lookup yields CDR1 SGHRS and CDR2 YFSETQ. The CDR3 contains 14 residues. V gave up 9 bases and J gave up 6 bases; unmatched junction bases: 12. This CDR3 is CATGGGGLANEQFF. CDR3 sequence (DNA): TGCGCCACCGGCGGGGGAGGGCTAGCCAATGAGCAGTTCTTC.

V and J are TRBV7-9 and TRBJ1-1; weak D call: TRBD1 (6 bases). This CDR3 spans 14 amino acids. V was clipped by 4 bases and J by 2 bases, with 11 bases between them. From germline, CDR1 is SEHNR and CDR2 FQNEAQ (reference sequence). The CDR3, as DNA: TGTGCCAGCAGCTCTCAGGGGAAAAACACTGAAGCTTTCTTT. This gives the protein CASSSQGKNTEAFF.

About this clone: Additional DNA sequences in this sample encode the identical CDR3. The rearrangement uses TRBV14 and TRBJ1-2, with no clear D. V was trimmed by 1 base and J by 4 bases, leaving 4 bases between them. Germline CDR1 and CDR2: SGHDN and FVKESK. CDR3 size: 12 residues. The CDR3 DNA sequence: TGTGCCAGCAGCCAAGCCAGCTATGGCTACACCTTC. Residues: CASSQASYGYTF.

This clone was recorded a few times. The J gene is TRBJ1-5, the V gene TRBV6-2 or TRBV6-3; no firm D call. The length of the CDR3 is 15 residues. The germline CDR1 and CDR2 sequences are MNHEY and SVGEGT. Trimming removed 4 bases from V and 8 bases from J, with 18 bases in between. The CDR3 protein is CASSSAAEGVEPQHF. Written as DNA, the CDR3 is TGTGCCAGCAGTTCTGCAGCGGAGGGAGTGGAGCCCCAGCATTTT.

The rearrangement links TRBV24-1 to TRBJ2-3, with D unclear. The CDR3 runs to 16 residues. Germline-derived CDR1 and CDR2 are KGHDR and SFDVKD. V was trimmed by 3 bases and J by 0 bases, leaving 12 bases between them. The DNA of the CDR3 is TGTGCCACCAGTGATACCTCAGGCACTAGCACAGATACGCAGTATTTT. Its protein product is CATSDTSGTSTDTQYF.

The chain combines TRBV30 with TRBJ1-4, with D unresolved. V was shortened by 1 base and J by 5 bases, with 5 bases between the two germline ends. Per the germline V gene, CDR1 is GTSNPN and CDR2 is SVGIG (reference sequence). The CDR3 runs 12 residues. Here the CDR3 reads CAWSDRNEKLFF. The CDR3, as DNA: TGTGCCTGGAGTGACAGAAATGAAAAACTGTTTTTT.

The genes are TRBV7-2 and TRBJ1-2, with 7 positions matching TRBD1. The CDR3 loop spans 14 amino acids. V lost 1 base, J lost 5 bases, and 4 bases stayed unmatched. Germline V CDR1 and CDR2: SGHTA, FQGNSA. CDR3 in amino acids: CASSLGGTVYGYTF. The DNA for the CDR3 is TGTGCCAGCAGCTTAGGAGGGACAGTTTATGGCTACACCTTC. Complete variable domain (other parts from reference TRBV7-2 and TRBJ1-2): GAGVSQSPSNKVTEKGKDVELRCDPISGHTALYWYRQSLGQGLEFLIYFQGNSAPDKSGLPSDRFSAERTGGSVSTLTIQRTQQEDSAVYLCASSLGGTVYGYTFGSGTRLTVV.

This clone was observed a single time. The CDR3 DNA sequence: TGCGCCAGCAGCTTGATCACTCCGAACTATGGCTACACCTTC. Protein product: CASSLITPNYGYTF. The gene calls are TRBV5-1 and TRBJ1-2; no reliable D call. Trimming shortened V by 1 base and J by 2 bases, and 9 bases separated the two germline ends. The length of the CDR3 is 14 residues. Germline V lookup: CDR1 SGHRS, CDR2 YFSETQ. The full variable domain, in which reference TRBV5-1 and TRBJ1-2 provide the parts outside the CDR3, is KAGVTQTPRYLIKTRGQQVTLSCSPISGHRSVSWYQQTPGQGLQFLFEYFSETQRNKGNFPGRFSGRQFSNSRSEMNVSTLELGDSALYLCASSLITPNYGYTFGSGTRLTVV.

The rearrangement links TRBV28 to TRBJ1-2; D unresolved. Trimming took 6 bases from V and 8 from J, leaving 10 bases between them. Germline CDR1 reads MDHEN; CDR2 reads SYDVKM. The CDR3 covers 11 residues. The CDR3 is CASSPREGYTF. As DNA, the CDR3 is TGTGCCAGCAGCCCTCGAGAGGGCTACACCTTC.

The chain is built from TRBV2 and TRBJ2-4; 9 bases line up with TRBD1. Germline V gives CDR1 SNHLY, CDR2 FYNNEI. This CDR3 region has 16 residues. The J segment lost 7 bases and the V segment lost 6 bases, leaving 13 bases of the junction unmatched. The DNA for the CDR3 is TGTGCCAGCAGGAGATCCCGGGACAGGGTACCCAACATTCAGTACTTC. Its translation is CASRRSRDRVPNIQYF.

V gene TRBV19 combines with J gene TRBJ1-2; D is uncertain. CDR1 and CDR2 from the germline V gene are LNHDA and SQIVND (reference sequence). The CDR3 length is 13 residues. V lost 0 bases to trimming and J lost 4 bases, with 6 bases between them. The DNA for the CDR3 is TGTGCCAGTAGTATAGAAGCAGGCTATGGCTACACCTTC. The encoded protein is CASSIEAGYGYTF.

The chain links TRBV6-5 to TRBJ2-7, with D possibly being TRBD1 (6 bases). There are 15 residues in the CDR3. Germline lookup yields CDR1 MNHEY and CDR2 SVGAGI. V gave up 6 bases and J gave up 4 bases, with 19 bases separating them. In DNA, the CDR3 is TGTGCCAGCAGCCCGACGGACAGCCACTTATACGAGCAGTACTTC. Its translation: CASSPTDSHLYEQYF.

This clone was seen only a few times. The chain is built from TRBV18 and TRBJ2-6; tentative D call: TRBD2 (5 bases). This CDR3 has 17 residues. Deletions cut 1 base from V and 4 bases from J, with 14 bases between. The germline gives CDR1 KGHSH, CDR2 LQKENI. CDR3 sequence reads: CASSPRAAEVGANVLTF. Written as DNA, the CDR3 is TGTGCCAGCTCACCACGGGCGGCGGAGGTCGGGGCCAACGTCCTGACTTTC. Filled out from reference TRBV18 and TRBJ2-6, the complete variable domain reads NAGVMQNPRHLVRRRGQEARLRCSPMKGHSHVYWYRQLPEEGLKFMVYLQKENIIDESGMPKERFSAEFPKEGPSILRIQQVVRGDSAAYFCASSPRAAEVGANVLTFGAGSRLTVL.

About this clone: The sample contains more than one DNA sequence encoding this CDR3. The chain has TRBV7-8 and TRBJ2-1, with 9 bases that match TRBD2. CDR3 length equals 15 residues. CDR1 is SGHVS and CDR2 is FQNEAQ in the germline V gene. The trim removed 1 base at V and 5 bases at J, leaving 3 bases unmatched. CDR3 bases: TGTGCCAGCAGCTTAGGTCTAGCGGGGAACAATGAGCAGTTCTTC. It codes for CASSLGLAGNNEQFF.

The chain employs TRBV7-9 and TRBJ1-4, with a possible D match to TRBD1 (6 bases). CDR3 length equals 15 residues. The ends were cut back, 7 bases at V and 4 bases at J, with 16 bases in the middle. Germline loops: CDR1 SEHNR, CDR2 FQNEAQ (reference sequence). CDR3 sequence (DNA): TGTGCCAGCAAGTCGTGGGACACCGATAATGAAAAACTGTTTTTT. Translated, it gives CASKSWDTDNEKLFF.

This chain uses TRBV27 with TRBJ1-6; 7 nucleotides align to TRBD1. The CDR3 is made up of 14 amino acids. Germline CDR1 MNHEY, CDR2 SMNVEV (reference sequence). J was trimmed by 7 bases and V by 3 bases; bases with no gene match: 3. The CDR3 bases are TGTGCCAGCAGTTTCGGGACAGTGAATTCACCCCTCCACTTT. It specifies CASSFGTVNSPLHF.

This clone was picked up one time. The chain links TRBV3-1 (or the pseudogene TRBV3-2) to TRBJ2-5; D possibly corresponds to TRBD1 (6 bases). There are 13 residues in the CDR3. Germline V CDR1 and CDR2: LGHDT, YNNKEL (reference sequence). V was trimmed by 1 base and J by 14 bases, leaving 17 bases between them. CDR3 coding DNA: TGTGCCAGCAGCCAAGGTGGGACCGGGACACCCTACTTC. Residues: CASSQGGTGTPYF.

The sample holds one count of this clone. V is TRBV9 and J is TRBJ2-2, with 8 bases aligning to TRBD2. This CDR3 is built from 16 residues. CDR1 and CDR2 (germline): SGDLS, YYNGEE. The junction had 6 bases not matched to a gene; V was cut back by 2 bases and J by 3 bases. The CDR3 spells CASSVLGRGDTGELFF. CDR3 sequence (DNA): TGTGCCAGCAGCGTCCTTGGGCGGGGGGACACCGGGGAGCTGTTTTTT.

The CDR3 bases are TGTGCCAGCAGCGGCAGGACAGGGGCCCTTGAAGAGACCCAGTACTTC. Amino acid sequence: CASSGRTGALEETQYF. The genes are TRBV9 and TRBJ2-5; 9 positions agree with TRBD1. Trimming cost V 3 bases and J 3 bases; bases outside gene matches: 9. This CDR3 has 16 residues. Germline assignment: CDR1 SGDLS and CDR2 YYNGEE.

The chain carries TRBV4-1 and TRBJ2-1, with TRBD1 matching over 9 bases. Germline V gene lookup returns CDR1 MGHRA and CDR2 YSYEKL. The V gene end was trimmed by 4 bases and the J gene end by 10 bases; junction bases not matched to a gene: 8. The CDR3 runs 14 residues. CDR3 nucleotides: TGCGCCAGCAGCCTCCGGGACAGGGTAGACGAGCAGTTCTTC. This gives the protein CASSLRDRVDEQFF.

This chain joins TRBV28 and TRBJ1-1, with D unclear. CDR1 and CDR2 (germline): MDHEN, SYDVKM. This CDR3 contains 14 residues. Trimming removed 3 bases at V and 0 bases at J, with 8 bases between. CDR3 region: CASSLGELNTEAFF. Here the CDR3 DNA reads TGTGCCAGCAGTTTGGGCGAACTGAACACTGAAGCTTTCTTT. The entire variable domain, with the rest obtained from reference TRBV28 and TRBJ1-1, is as follows: DVKVTQSSRYLVKRTGEKVFLECVQDMDHENMFWYRQDPGLGLRLIYFSYDVKMKEKGDIPEGYSVSREKKERFSLILESASTNQTSMYLCASSLGELNTEAFFGQGTRLTVV.

The chain is built from TRBV28 and TRBJ1-1, with 10 bases that match TRBD1. The CDR3 extends over 14 amino acids. Germline-derived CDR1 and CDR2 are MDHEN and SYDVKM. V lost 5 bases and J lost 1; bases outside the gene matches: 1. The CDR3 sequence: CASSGTGANTEAFF. CDR3 bases: TGTGCCAGCAGTGGGACAGGGGCGAACACTGAAGCTTTCTTT.

The rearrangement uses TRBV6-5 and TRBJ2-7; 8 bases fit TRBD1. Losses at the gene ends were 8 bases for V and 4 bases for J; bases not matched to a gene: 4. CDR3 length equals 12 residues. CDR1 and CDR2 (germline): MNHEY, SVGAGI. The chain's CDR3 is CASQGAEYEQYF. The CDR3 DNA reads as TGTGCCAGCCAGGGGGCGGAATACGAGCAGTACTTC.